This is a list of T cell receptor beta chains from one sample in a study of T-cell reconstitution after alpha-beta-depleted transplantation in children. TCRdb re-called the PCR reads with MiXCR, one entry per CDR3 protein. The table shows 200,000 to 250,000 distinct CDR3 sequences, with roughly a quarter occurring only once. The sequenced sample was PBMCs, mostly from graft donor cells, obtained 360 days after TCRalphabeta/CD19-depleted stem cell transplant. The receptors were gathered from a female patient aged 2-9 years who had a stem cell transplant for congenital amegakaryocytic thrombocytopenia, so the T cells may come from the graft donor. Both conserved end residues are part of each CDR3. A D gene is named only where the DNA matches it firmly. A clone size is listed for some rows: how often the clone was seen (once, few, many), or a class if it is expanded.

size: NA; D: NA; V: TRBV7-9; J: TRBJ1-1; DNA: TGTGCCAGCAGCGATGAGGGTGAAGCTTTCTTT; CDR3: CASSDEGEAFF
size: NA; D: NA; V: TRBV11-2; J: TRBJ1-1; DNA: TGTGCCAGCAGCTTAAACCTCGGGCCAGGGAGGGACGAAAAGGGTCCTGAAGCTTTCTTT; CDR3: CASSLNLGPGRDEKGPEAFF
size: few; D: NA; V: TRBV6-6; J: TRBJ2-7; DNA: TGTGCCAGCAAAAGAGACCACTACGAGCAGTACTTC; CDR3: CASKRDHYEQYF
size: few; D: NA; V: TRBV6-6; J: TRBJ2-5; DNA: TGTGCCAGCAGCCATGGTGAGACCCAGTACTTC; CDR3: CASSHGETQYF
size: NA; D: NA; V: TRBV2; J: TRBJ2-6; DNA: TGTGCCAGCAGTGAAGTCAGCTTTGGGGCCAACGTCCTGACTTTC; CDR3: CASSEVSFGANVLTF
size: NA; D: NA; V: TRBV20-1; J: TRBJ1-1; DNA: TGCAGTGCTAGGAGAGGGCGGGGCACTGAAGCTTTCTTT; CDR3: CSARRGRGTEAFF
size: NA; D: TRBD1; V: TRBV20-1; J: TRBJ1-4; DNA: TGCAGTGCTAGGTACCAGGGGGATGAAAAACTGTTTTTT; CDR3: CSARYQGDEKLFF
size: few; D: NA; V: TRBV4-1; J: TRBJ2-1; DNA: TGCGCCAGCAGCCAGGTCGGGGGGCCGAATGAGCAGTTCTTC; CDR3: CASSQVGGPNEQFF
size: few; D: NA; V: TRBV29-1; J: TRBJ1-1; DNA: TGCAGCGTTGTGGGGGGGTCGGGCACTGAAGCTTTCTTT; CDR3: CSVVGGSGTEAFF
size: many; D: TRBD2; V: TRBV29-1; J: TRBJ2-7; DNA: TGCAGCGTTGACGGAGCGGGAGGGCCGGTGCAGTACTTC; CDR3: CSVDGAGGPVQYF